This entry concerns a single T cell receptor beta chain. The protocol was immunoSEQ multiplex PCR, while the TCRdb copy is restricted to in-frame clones and leaves out a portion. The data contain about 200,000 clones, roughly 85% of them seen just once; the ten biggest clones take up roughly 21%. Trimming cost V 8 bases and J 7 bases; bases outside gene matches: 11. The length of the CDR3 is 13 residues. CDR1 and CDR2 (germline): SNHLY, FYNNEI. The data originate from a study of blood T cell repertoires in COVID-19. Study background: Collection of acute and convalescent COVID-19 samples took place in the United States, Italy and Spain.

The sample taken for sequencing was peripheral blood. This clonotype was sampled from a man aged 55-75 years with active or convalescent COVID-19. This chain uses TRBV2 with TRBJ2-7; TRBD1 aligns across 7 bases. In DNA, the CDR3 is TGTGCCAGCTTCTTACAGGGACAGTATGAGCAGTACTTC. It translates to CASFLQGQYEQYF.